This T cell receptor (beta chain) was captured in a study of blood T cell repertoires in COVID-19. Study information: Whether acute or convalescent, the COVID-19 samples came from the United States, Italy and Spain. Sample material is recorded as cDNA or gDNA derived from T cells, B-cell-depleted T cells, or PBMCs.

Germline V CDR1 and CDR2: SGHTA, FQGNSA. Trimming removed 5 bases at V and 6 bases at J, with 20 bases between. This CDR3 has 16 residues. In the original analysis: By means of reference gene primer amplification, nucleated cell counts were estimated. Here immunoSEQ multiplex PCR was the method, and the copy in TCRdb shows in-frame clones only, minus some. From that table come the V and J calls and clone size; the DNA was used to work out D and trimming. Counted here are 200,000 or so clones, approximately 90% occurring once; the ten biggest clones make up 2.1%. Sequenced input: peripheral blood. The chain is built from TRBV7-2 and TRBJ2-1, with D tentatively TRBD1 (6 bases). The origin of this receptor is a man between 65 and 80 years old with active or convalescent COVID-19. CDR3 DNA: TGTGCCAGCAGCGACGGCCCGACAGGTAACGGCAATGAGCAGTTCTTC. Its translation is CASSDGPTGNGNEQFF.